Listed below are T cell receptor beta chains from one sample, sequenced in a study of a mutant IDH1 vaccine in newly diagnosed glioma. This table comes from immunoSEQ multiplex PCR, and its TCRdb copy is limited to in-frame clones, with some not included. The table shows roughly 28,000 clones, with 80% occurring only once. These receptors' targets are unknown. Sample: PBMCs, taken from a glioma patient whose treatment included an IDH1 peptide vaccine. These receptors all come from a woman aged 18-29 years with glioma. The CDR3 runs from the conserved cysteine through the conserved F or W. Each record gives: D gene, V gene, J gene, clone size, CDR3 DNA, CDR3 protein. A D gene is named only where the DNA matches it firmly. Clone size is not always given. Where it is, it says once, few, many or a class for expanded clones.

-	TRBV27	TRBJ2-7	-	TGTGCCAGCAGCCGGGACACAGGTATCTACGAGCAGTACTTC	CASSRDTGIYEQYF
-	TRBV19	TRBJ1-1	-	TGTGCCAGTAGTCAGCGAATAATGAACACTGAAGCTTTCTTT	CASSQRIMNTEAFF
TRBD1	TRBV6-1	TRBJ1-2	-	TGTGCCAGCAGTGAGGGCCTGCAGGGGGGATATGGCTACACCTTC	CASSEGLQGGYGYTF
-	TRBV27	TRBJ2-7	-	TGTGCCAGCAGCCCCTCTTCAGGGTACGAGCAGTACTTC	CASSPSSGYEQYF
-	TRBV7-8	TRBJ2-7	-	TGTGCCAGCAGCCCTTGGGGGGGGGCCCCTAGGGACGAGCAGTACTTC	CASSPWGGAPRDEQYF
-	TRBV6-4	TRBJ1-1	-	TGTGCCAGCAGTCAGGGTGACACTGAAGCTTTCTTT	CASSQGDTEAFF
-	TRBV9	TRBJ2-5	-	TGTGCCAGCAGCGTAGGAATAGGGGGATTGGGGCAAGAGACCCAGTACTTC	CASSVGIGGLGQETQYF
-	TRBV6-1	TRBJ1-5	-	TGTGCCAGCAGTCCTACTACGGGGCAGCCCCAGCATTTT	CASSPTTGQPQHF
-	TRBV10-3	TRBJ1-5	-	TGTGCCATCAGCGGAGGGGGTTTAAATCAGCCCCAGCATTTT	CAISGGGLNQPQHF
-	TRBV29-1	TRBJ1-2	-	TGCAGCGTTTCCACGGGGAACTATGGCTACACCTTC	CSVSTGNYGYTF
-	TRBV10-3	TRBJ1-1	-	TGTGCCATCAGTGCCGACGTAGCCATGAACACTGAAGCTTTCTTT	CAISADVAMNTEAFF
-	TRBV7-9	TRBJ2-5	-	TGTGCCAGCACCACCCGCGCCCAAGAGACCCAGTACTTC	CASTTRAQETQYF
TRBD1	TRBV29-1	TRBJ1-1	few	TGCAGCGTTGCGATGCCAATACCAGGGGGCGGCACTGAAGCTTTCTTT	CSVAMPIPGGGTEAFF
-	TRBV2	TRBJ1-1	-	TGTGCCAGGGGTCGCGGGAACACTGAAGCTTTCTTT	CARGRGNTEAFF
-	TRBV27	TRBJ1-1	-	TGTGCCAGCAGCCGCGGGAGCACTGAAGCTTTCTTT	CASSRGSTEAFF
-	TRBV19	TRBJ1-2	-	TGTGCCAGTAATAGTGGAGCCATCACTCTCGACAGCTATGGCTACACCTTC	CASNSGAITLDSYGYTF
TRBD1	TRBV5-1	TRBJ2-7	-	TGCGCCAGCAGCCAAGGGACAGGGAACGAGCAGTACTTC	CASSQGTGNEQYF
-	TRBV7-9	TRBJ2-2	-	TGTGCCAGCATGGACTCGAACACCGGGGAGCTGTTTTTT	CASMDSNTGELFF
TRBD1	TRBV19	TRBJ1-5	-	TGTGCCAGTAGTAAGAGGACAGGGGGCGATCAGCCCCAGCATTTT	CASSKRTGGDQPQHF
TRBD1	TRBV10-3	TRBJ1-1	few	TGTGCCACGCGTTCCGGGGAGGGGGCAGACACTGAAGCTTTCTTT	CATRSGEGADTEAFF
-	TRBV25-1	TRBJ1-6	-	TGTGCCAGCAGTGAGGGGAGGGTTAATTCACCCCTCCACTTT	CASSEGRVNSPLHF
-	TRBV9	TRBJ2-3	-	TGTGCCAGCAGCGTATTTGCTTCAACAGATACGCAGTATTTT	CASSVFASTDTQYF
-	TRBV15	TRBJ2-2	-	TGTGCCACCAGCAGAGCCGAAACGGTCGGGCTGTTTTTT	CATSRAETVGLFF
TRBD1	TRBV4-3	TRBJ1-1	-	TGCGCCAGCAGCCTAAGCAGGGGGCGAATCCCCGCTAACACTGAAGCTTTCTTT	CASSLSRGRIPANTEAFF
-	TRBV5-1	TRBJ2-7	-	TGCGCCAGCAGCTTCAGCGGTGGGCAGCCCTACGAGCAGTACTTC	CASSFSGGQPYEQYF
-	TRBV6-1	TRBJ1-4	-	TGTGCCAGCTCTCTCCTACCGGTAGAAAAACTGTTTTTT	CASSLLPVEKLFF
TRBD2	TRBV15	TRBJ2-1	-	TGTGCCACCAGCAGAGGGCGCGGGCTAGCGGGGAGCTCCTACAATGAGCAGTTCTTC	CATSRGRGLAGSSYNEQFF
-	TRBV7-9	TRBJ1-1	few	TGTGCCAGCAGCCTCCGAATCACTGAAGCTTTCTTT	CASSLRITEAFF
-	TRBV27	TRBJ2-3	-	TGTGCCAGCAGTTTCAGGGGATGGGATACGCAGTATTTT	CASSFRGWDTQYF
-	TRBV21-1	TRBJ2-3	-	TGTGCCAGCAGCAAAGCCGGGGGGGTATGCACAGATACGCAGTATTTT	CASSKAGGVCTDTQYF
-	TRBV5-6	TRBJ2-3	-	TGTGCCAGCAGCATCTCGACAGGCGGCACAGATACGCAGTATTTT	CASSISTGGTDTQYF
-	TRBV10-3	TRBJ2-1	-	TGTGCCATCAGTGAATCCAGGACCGGTGAGCAGTTCTTC	CAISESRTGEQFF
-	TRBV5-6	TRBJ1-2	-	TGTGCCAGCAGCGGGCGGCCGGGACTCTATGGCTACACCTTC	CASSGRPGLYGYTF
-	TRBV29-1	TRBJ2-2	-	TGCAGCGTTGAAGAGGCCAGAAACACCGGGGAGCTGTTTTTT	CSVEEARNTGELFF
-	TRBV5-4	TRBJ2-3	-	TGTGCCAGCAGCTTGGTTAGTCACGGCACAGATACGCAGTATTTT	CASSLVSHGTDTQYF
-	TRBV20-1	TRBJ1-1	-	TGCAGTGCCACTGAAGCTTTCTTT	CSATEAFF
-	TRBV18	TRBJ1-1	-	TGTGCCAGCTCACGACAGGAGAACACTGAAGCTTTCTTT	CASSRQENTEAFF
-	TRBV5-4	TRBJ2-7	-	TGTGCCAGCAGCTTGGCGCGGGGCTACGAGCAGTACTTC	CASSLARGYEQYF
-	TRBV15	TRBJ1-2	-	TGTGCCACCAGCAGAGATCAGGGCTATGGCTACACCTTC	CATSRDQGYGYTF
-	TRBV11-3	TRBJ2-7	few	TGTGCCAGCAGCCTAGGGGCGGGACAATTGAACGAGCAGTACTTC	CASSLGAGQLNEQYF
-	TRBV27	TRBJ2-2	-	TGTGCCAGCAGTTTCACCCCCTTTGAGGTAGCGAGGGGGGAGCTGTTTTTT	CASSFTPFEVARGELFF
TRBD1	TRBV7-6	TRBJ2-7	-	TGTGCCAGCAGCTCCTCGGACAGGGTTTTCGACGAGCAGTACTTC	CASSSSDRVFDEQYF
TRBD1	TRBV2	TRBJ2-4	-	TGTGCCAGCAGTGATGGGACAGGGGTGGACATTCAGTACTTC	CASSDGTGVDIQYF
-	TRBV9	TRBJ2-7	-	TGTGCCAGCAGCGTAGCCACAGGGAGCTCCTACGAGCAGTACTTC	CASSVATGSSYEQYF
-	TRBV5-1	TRBJ2-1	-	TGCGCCAGCAGCTTGTGGGCTAGCGCTTACAATGAGCAGTTCTTC	CASSLWASAYNEQFF
-	TRBV2	TRBJ1-1	few	TGTGCCAGCAGTGCTTACAGGGTGAACACTGAAGCTTTCTTT	CASSAYRVNTEAFF
-	TRBV27	TRBJ1-1	-	TGTGCCAGTCACCCCGCGGGGGGCAACACTGAAGCTTTCTTT	CASHPAGGNTEAFF
TRBD1	TRBV7-2	TRBJ1-1	-	TGTGCCAGCAGCTCGTCAGGGGGGAACACTGAAGCTTTCTTT	CASSSSGGNTEAFF
-	TRBV18	TRBJ2-2	-	TGTGCCAGCTCACCAAGACAGGAGAGGGGCACCGGGGAGCTGTTTTTT	CASSPRQERGTGELFF
-	TRBV29-1	TRBJ2-3	-	TGCAGCACCTCACTCCTGGGCGCAGATACGCAGTATTTT	CSTSLLGADTQYF